The clone carrying this T cell receptor (beta chain) has a count of ten or more. Antigen unknown. This entry is derived from a study of T cells in Graves' hyperthyroidism and ophthalmopathy. Whole-study findings and limits: Appearing also in blood were most of the thyroid clonotypes expanded above 0.001.

The V gene lost 5 bases and the J gene lost 10 bases, with 15 bases spanning the gap. Germline V gives CDR1 SQVTM, CDR2 ANQGSEA. The CDR3 sequence is 12 residues long. Amplified regions were TCR beta CDR3 sequences from RNA transcripts. The study used the HTBI primer set for a first-round RT-PCR of the TCR CDR3. TCRdb re-called the multiplex PCR reads with MiXCR, one entry per CDR3 protein. The sample consists of approximately 640,000 distinct CDR3 sequences, around 15% of them appearing once. Sequenced material: blood. The TCR originated in a woman in her twenties or thirties with Graves' hyperthyroidism. This chain links TRBV29-1 with TRBJ2-1; D ambiguous. In DNA form, the CDR3 reads TGCAGCGTTAATACGGACCGCCCAGAGCAGTTCTTC. Its translation: CSVNTDRPEQFF.